Below, one TCR beta chain is given with its context. The antigen is not known. Using its own MiXCR run on the PCR reads, TCRdb lists one record per CDR3 protein. Of some 580,000 distinct CDR3 sequences listed, 25% are singletons. The sample comes from a study of molecular identifiers for immune sequencing clone quantification. Study findings and constraints: Spike-in Jurkat TCR RNA from a single cell reportedly registered among about 1 million naive cells.

Germline values: CDR1 GTSNPN, CDR2 SVGIG (reference sequence). The ends were cut back, 2 bases at V and 0 bases at J, with 13 bases in the middle. The CDR3 consists of 15 residues. The clonotype was recovered from a human donor in good health. Some libraries in this study had Jurkat cell RNA spiked in. The sequencing sample was made of naive CD8+ T cells from blood, with Jurkat cell RNA spiked in. Regarding subset: FACS-sorted CD8+CD4-CCR7+CD45RA+ naive T cells. The chain combines TRBV30 with TRBJ1-1; perhaps TRBD1 as D (6 bases). The CDR3 DNA sequence: TGTGCCTGGAGTCCGAGGGGGACCATGAACACTGAAGCTTTCTTT. Translated: CAWSPRGTMNTEAFF.